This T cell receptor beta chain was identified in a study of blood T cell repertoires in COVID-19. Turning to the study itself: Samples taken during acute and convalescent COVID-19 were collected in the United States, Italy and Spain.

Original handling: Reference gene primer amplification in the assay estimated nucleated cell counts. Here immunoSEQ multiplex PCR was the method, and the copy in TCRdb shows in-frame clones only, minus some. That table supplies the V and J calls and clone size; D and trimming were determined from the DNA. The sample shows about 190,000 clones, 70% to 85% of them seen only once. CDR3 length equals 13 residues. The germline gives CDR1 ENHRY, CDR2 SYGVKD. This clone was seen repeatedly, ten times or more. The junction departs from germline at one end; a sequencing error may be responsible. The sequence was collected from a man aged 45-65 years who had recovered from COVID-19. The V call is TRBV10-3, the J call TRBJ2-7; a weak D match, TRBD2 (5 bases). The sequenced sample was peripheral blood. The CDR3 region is CAISDLGGYEQYF. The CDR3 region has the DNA TGCGCCATCAGTGATCTCGGAGGCTACGAGCAGTACTTC.